The 31 T cell receptor beta chains presented below share a single source sample, sequenced in a study of HIV-infected patients and healthy controls. Roughly three months, about 14 weeks, into antiretroviral therapy, follow-up blood was collected. Whole blood was used without fractionation, so all unsorted peripheral T cells were included. Reverse transcription used around 540 ng RNA and constant-region primers for alpha and beta. Alpha and beta chain libraries were made separately by chain-specific third strand synthesis with multiplexing indices. TCRdb itself ran the 5' RACE reads through MiXCR, one entry per CDR3 protein. Seen here are about 5,700 distinct CDR3 sequences, 8.8% observed once, and the top ten hold around 25%. Sample: blood, taken during antiretroviral therapy. These receptor sequences come from an adult with HIV infection.

By sample share, this clonotype is medium-sized. The chain recombines TRBV28 with TRBJ1-1, with TRBD1 identical over 7 bases. CDR3 length equals 15 residues. In germline, CDR1 is MDHEN, CDR2 SYDVKM. The V and J ends lost 6 bases and 11 bases, in that order; junction bases with no gene match: 18. DNA for the CDR3: TGTGCCAGCAGACAAGCTTGGGACCGCCGACAGGGCGCTTTCTTT. Translating it yields CASRQAWDRRQGAFF.

By share, this clonotype ranks as medium-sized. This sequence joins TRBV29-1 and TRBJ2-6; the D call may be TRBD1 or TRBD2 (5 bases each). The CDR3 covers 13 residues. With 5 bases removed from V and 3 bases from J, the gap between germline ends came to 8 bases. Looked up from germline, CDR1 is SQVTM and CDR2 is ANQGSEA. The chain's CDR3 is CSVQGDGANVLTF. CDR3 DNA: TGCAGCGTTCAGGGAGATGGGGCCAACGTCCTGACTTTC.

This clonotype was seen ten or more times. The V and J genes are TRBV7-2 and TRBJ1-3; D may be TRBD1 (5 bases). Germline values: CDR1 SGHTA, CDR2 FQGNSA. This CDR3 is built from 14 residues. Trimming took 3 bases from V and 2 from J, leaving 8 bases between them. CDR3 nucleotide sequence: TGTGCCAGCAGCTTTCTGGGGGCTGGAAACACCATATATTTT. It encodes CASSFLGAGNTIYF.

This clonotype is medium-sized by share. This chain connects TRBV28 to TRBJ2-1; 10 nucleotides match TRBD1. The germline V gene has CDR1 MDHEN and CDR2 SYDVKM. Trimming at V came to 3 bases and at J to 8 bases, leaving 7 bases not matched to a gene. The CDR3 runs 15 residues. This chain's CDR3 is CASSFDRGHPDEQFF. DNA of the CDR3: TGTGCCAGCAGTTTCGACAGGGGGCATCCCGATGAGCAGTTCTTC. The full variable domain, completed using reference TRBV28 and TRBJ2-1, is DVKVTQSSRYLVKRTGEKVFLECVQDMDHENMFWYRQDPGLGLRLIYFSYDVKMKEKGDIPEGYSVSREKKERFSLILESASTNQTSMYLCASSFDRGHPDEQFFGPGTRLTVL.

By sample fraction, this clonotype is medium-sized. The genes are TRBV4-2 and TRBJ2-1; 7 bases are a match to TRBD2. With V trimmed by 4 bases and J by 0 bases, 3 bases remained unmatched. From germline, CDR1 is LGHNA and CDR2 YNFKEQ. This CDR3 is built from 15 residues. CDR3 DNA sequence: TGTGCCAGCAGCCCCCTAGCGGACTCCTACAATGAGCAGTTCTTC. Translated, it gives CASSPLADSYNEQFF.

This clonotype was seen many times. The rearrangement joins TRBV6-5 to TRBJ2-3; 7 bases agree with TRBD2. Trimming removed 6 bases from V and 1 base from J; junction bases left unmatched: 10. This CDR3 is built from 16 residues. Germline CDR1 MNHEY, CDR2 SVGAGI. CDR3 bases: TGTGCCAGCAGCCCCACGGCGGGAGCTGGCACAGATACGCAGTATTTT. Protein: CASSPTAGAGTDTQYF.

The chain combines TRBV7-8 with TRBJ1-3; tentative D call: TRBD1 (6 bases). The length of the CDR3 is 15 residues. CDR1 and CDR2 (germline): SGHVS, FQNEAQ. V gave up 4 bases and J gave up 2 bases, with 12 bases separating them. The CDR3 spells CASSSHPGAGNTIYF. CDR3 sequence (DNA): TGTGCCAGCAGCTCACACCCAGGGGCTGGAAACACCATATATTTT.

The rearrangement links TRBV5-1 to TRBJ2-2; TRBD2 agrees at 7 bases. The germline CDR1 and CDR2 sequences are SGHRS and YFSETQ. The trim removed 3 bases at V and 0 bases at J, leaving 5 bases unmatched. CDR3 length: 16 amino acids. This CDR3 reads CASSSGLHTNTGELFF. The DNA of the CDR3 is TGCGCCAGCAGCTCGGGACTACACACGAACACCGGGGAGCTGTTTTTT.

This clonotype was observed many times. V usage is TRBV27 and J usage is TRBJ2-7; D is undetermined. This CDR3 region has 13 residues. Germline assignment: CDR1 MNHEY and CDR2 SMNVEV (reference sequence). Trimming took 3 bases from V and 6 from J, leaving 12 bases between them. DNA of the CDR3: TGTGCCAGCAGTTTTTTTTACTCGGGCGAGCAGTACTTC. This gives the protein CASSFFYSGEQYF.

This clonotype is medium-sized (0.01 to 0.1%) within its sample. This sequence joins TRBV28 and TRBJ1-2; 9 bases line up with TRBD1. V was pared by 4 bases and J by 7 bases, with 13 bases of the junction left unmatched. CDR1 and CDR2 (germline): MDHEN, SYDVKM. CDR3 length: 16 residues. The CDR3 reads CASSSNPGQGATGYTF. The CDR3 DNA follows: TGTGCCAGCAGTTCGAATCCGGGACAGGGTGCAACTGGCTACACCTTC.

In its sample, this clonotype ranks as medium-sized. The chain recombines TRBV28 with TRBJ1-5; no reliable D call. V lost 4 bases and J 7 bases, leaving 5 bases between the germline ends. Germline V CDR1 and CDR2: MDHEN, SYDVKM. The length of the CDR3 is 11 residues. CDR3 in amino acids: CASSYPQPQHF. The DNA for the CDR3 is TGTGCCAGCAGTTATCCCCAGCCCCAGCATTTT.

This clonotype is deemed medium-sized. This chain links TRBV20-1 with TRBJ2-3, with D perhaps assigned TRBD1 or TRBD2 (5 bases each). Germline V gives CDR1 DFQATT, CDR2 SNEGSKA (reference sequence). The germline V and J ends were trimmed by 3 bases and 0 bases, with 10 bases remaining between them. CDR3 length: 14 amino acids. In DNA form, the CDR3 reads TGCAGTGCTAGTTTGGGACCAAGCACAGATACGCAGTATTTT. Translating it yields CSASLGPSTDTQYF.

The V gene is TRBV28, the J gene TRBJ2-7, with unresolved D. The CDR3 has 13 residues. V gave up 2 bases and J gave up 2 bases, with 7 bases separating them. CDR1 and CDR2 (germline): MDHEN, SYDVKM. CDR3 region: CASSLHPAYEQYF. In DNA, the CDR3 is TGTGCCAGCAGTTTACATCCCGCCTACGAGCAGTACTTC.

This clonotype is labeled as medium-sized. The chain uses TRBV3-1 and TRBJ1-6; no definite D call. The germline CDR1 and CDR2 sequences are LGHDT and YNNKEL (reference sequence). The CDR3 consists of 14 residues. Trimming took off 4 bases at V and 7 bases at J, with 11 bases between the two ends. CDR3 sequence reads: CASSRGRKNSPLHF. The CDR3 DNA sequence: TGTGCCAGCAGCCGAGGACGGAAAAATTCACCCCTCCACTTT.

The chain has TRBV20-1 and TRBJ1-1; maybe TRBD1 (5 bases). The V and J ends lost 0 bases and 1 base respectively, with 9 bases between them. CDR3 length: 14 amino acids. CDR1 DFQATT and CDR2 SNEGSKA come from the germline V gene (reference sequence). CDR3 sequence (DNA): TGCAGTGCTAGAGAGGGACGGAGGAACACTGAAGCTTTCTTT. It specifies CSAREGRRNTEAFF.

This clonotype was observed at least ten times. The V call is TRBV6-6, the J call TRBJ1-2; tentatively, D is TRBD1 (5 bases). Germline V gene sequence: CDR1 MNHNY, CDR2 SVGAGI (reference sequence). V was trimmed by 3 bases and J by 2 bases, leaving 10 bases between them. CDR3 length equals 14 residues. CDR3 sequence (DNA): TGTGCCAGCAGTTATCAGACAGTAAACTATGGCTACACCTTC. Protein product: CASSYQTVNYGYTF.

This clonotype was observed a handful of times. This chain joins TRBV5-1 and TRBJ1-1, with D possibly TRBD1 on 5 matching bases. This CDR3 region has 14 residues. Germline CDR1 reads SGHRS; CDR2 reads YFSETQ. Trimming removed 3 bases from V and 1 base from J, with 10 bases in between. The CDR3 loop is CASSWMGPNTEAFF. CDR3 nucleotides: TGCGCCAGCAGCTGGATGGGGCCGAACACTGAAGCTTTCTTT.

The sample holds a few counts of this clonotype. The chain combines TRBV2 with TRBJ1-1; unclear D gene. Germline V gene lookup returns CDR1 SNHLY and CDR2 FYNNEI. The CDR3 runs 12 residues. V was trimmed by 1 base and J by 10 bases, leaving 10 bases between them. The CDR3 sequence is CASSEVMGSAFF. The CDR3 bases are TGTGCCAGCAGTGAAGTAATGGGTTCAGCTTTCTTT.

By frequency in the sample, this clonotype is medium-sized (0.01 to 0.1%). V is TRBV15 and J is TRBJ2-1; D is unresolved. Trimming took off 0 bases at V and 10 bases at J, with 7 bases between the two ends. The CDR3 contains 12 residues. Germline V gene lookup returns CDR1 LNHNV and CDR2 YYDKDF (reference sequence). This chain's CDR3 is CATSRDGREQFF. CDR3 in DNA: TGTGCCACCAGCAGAGACGGCCGGGAGCAGTTCTTC.

This clonotype qualifies as medium-sized. V and J are TRBV6-5 and TRBJ1-2; TRBD1 aligns across 7 bases. The germline V gene encodes CDR1 MNHEY and CDR2 SVGAGI. The CDR3 has 15 amino acids. J was trimmed by 4 bases and V by 5 bases; bases with no gene match: 10. The CDR3 region is CASSPQTGTVYGYTF. Written as DNA, the CDR3 is TGTGCCAGCAGTCCTCAGACAGGGACAGTCTATGGCTACACCTTC.

V gene TRBV13 combines with J gene TRBJ1-2, with D maybe TRBD1 (5 bases). CDR3 length: 13 amino acids. From germline, CDR1 is PRHDT and CDR2 FYEKMQ (reference sequence). V was pared by 0 bases and J by 5 bases, with 7 bases between. The CDR3 bases are TGTGCCAGCAGCTTAGGGACAGTGTATGGCTACACCTTC. Amino acids: CASSLGTVYGYTF.

At least ten counts were recorded for this clonotype. A junction end diverges from the germline sequence, so it may reflect a read error. The J gene is TRBJ1-2, the V gene TRBV19; D not resolved. Germline assignment: CDR1 LNHDA and CDR2 SQIVND (reference sequence). This CDR3 contains 11 residues. CDR3 bases: TGTGCCAGTAGTGACTTCCGGGATCTGAGCTTC. It encodes CASSDFRDLSF.

This clonotype occurred many times. This chain uses TRBV6-1 with TRBJ1-2, with D possibly matching TRBD1 (6 bases). The CDR3 is 12 residues long. With 8 bases removed from V and 8 bases from J, the gap between germline ends came to 15 bases. Per germline, CDR1 MNHNS and CDR2 SASEGT. CDR3 coding DNA: TGTGCCAGCGGTTGGGCAGGGGAAGGCTACACCTTC. Translation gives CASGWAGEGYTF.

The sample holds many counts of this clonotype. This chain joins TRBV27 and TRBJ1-1, with 7 nucleotides matching TRBD1. Germline V gives CDR1 MNHEY, CDR2 SMNVEV (reference sequence). The CDR3 is made up of 12 amino acids. Trimming took 5 bases from V and 5 from J; bases not matched to a gene: 2. CDR3 region: CASSHRGTEAFF. DNA of the CDR3: TGTGCCAGCAGTCACAGGGGTACTGAAGCTTTCTTT.

Ten or more counts support this clonotype. CDR3 amino acids: CASSPLLSTTRMNTEAFF. The CDR3 nucleotides read TGTGCCAGTAGCCCGCTATTATCCACGACAAGGATGAACACTGAAGCTTTCTTT. This chain links TRBV19 with TRBJ1-1, with D uncertain. Germline values: CDR1 LNHDA, CDR2 SQIVND (reference sequence). Trimming shortened V by 6 bases and J by 0 bases, and 23 bases separated the two germline ends. The CDR3 is made up of 18 amino acids.

This clonotype is classed as medium-sized. J is TRBJ2-1 and V is TRBV5-6; D might be TRBD2 (6 bases). Trimming took off 4 bases at V and 5 bases at J, with 22 bases between the two ends. The CDR3 extends over 17 amino acids. Germline CDR1 SGHDT, CDR2 YYEEEE. The CDR3 reads CASSQPSQPGAHNEQFF. CDR3 DNA sequence: TGTGCCAGCAGCCAACCGTCCCAACCGGGAGCGCACAATGAGCAGTTCTTC.

By share, this clonotype counts as medium-sized (0.01 to 0.1%). This rearrangement joins TRBV7-2 to TRBJ2-3; perhaps TRBD2 as D (6 bases). Germline CDR1 is SGHTA and CDR2 is FQGNSA. The CDR3 is made up of 15 amino acids. Trimming left V 4 bases short and J 1 base short, with 12 bases between. The CDR3 nucleotides read TGTGCCAGCAGCTGGGACTCGGGAGGCACAGATACGCAGTATTTT. Its translation: CASSWDSGGTDTQYF.

By share of the sample, this clonotype is medium-sized. The chain couples TRBV4-2 to TRBJ2-3, with D possibly TRBD2 on 6 matching bases. Germline assignment: CDR1 LGHNA and CDR2 YNFKEQ. CDR3 size: 15 residues. The V end was cut by 4 bases, the J end by 0 bases, with 11 bases between. Written as DNA, the CDR3 is TGTGCCAGCAGCCGGGACTGGCCGAGCACAGATACGCAGTATTTT. Its protein is CASSRDWPSTDTQYF.

This clonotype was counted at least ten times. The chain uses TRBV18 and TRBJ1-1; D remains unclear. V was trimmed by 4 bases and J by 1 base, leaving 19 bases between them. Germline V CDR1 and CDR2: KGHSH, LQKENI. There are 17 residues in the CDR3. Here the CDR3 DNA reads TGTGCCAGCTCACTAGTTCGGTGGTTGGAGGCGAACACTGAAGCTTTCTTT. Translation: CASSLVRWLEANTEAFF.

This sequence joins TRBV20-1 and TRBJ2-4; the D gene is possibly TRBD1 (6 bases). Trimming removed 0 bases from V and 0 bases from J, with 12 bases in between. Looked up from germline, CDR1 is DFQATT and CDR2 is SNEGSKA (reference sequence). The CDR3 consists of 16 residues. Written as DNA, the CDR3 is TGCAGTGCTAGAGATCTGCCAGGGGAAGCCAAAAACATTCAGTACTTC. It specifies CSARDLPGEAKNIQYF.

Ten or more counts support this clonotype. The chain recombines TRBV10-3 with TRBJ2-2; possible D gene TRBD1, 5 bases. The CDR3 runs 15 residues. The V end lost 4 bases, the J end lost 1 base, and 10 bases lay between the germline ends. Per the germline V gene, CDR1 is ENHRY and CDR2 is SYGVKD. This CDR3 is CAISVLQGNTGELFF. The CDR3 DNA reads as TGTGCCATCAGTGTGCTCCAGGGGAACACCGGGGAGCTGTTTTTT.